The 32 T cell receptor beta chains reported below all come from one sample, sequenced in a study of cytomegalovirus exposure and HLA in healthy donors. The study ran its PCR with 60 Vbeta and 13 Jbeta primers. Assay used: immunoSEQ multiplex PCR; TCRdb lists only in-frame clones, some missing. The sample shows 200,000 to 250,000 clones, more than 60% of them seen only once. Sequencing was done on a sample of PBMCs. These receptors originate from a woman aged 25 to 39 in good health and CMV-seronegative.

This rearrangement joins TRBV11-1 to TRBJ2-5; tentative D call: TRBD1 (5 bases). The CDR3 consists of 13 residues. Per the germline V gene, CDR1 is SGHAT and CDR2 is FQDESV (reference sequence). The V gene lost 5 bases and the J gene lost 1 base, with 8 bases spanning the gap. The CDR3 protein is CASSADSQETQYF. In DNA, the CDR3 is TGTGCCAGCAGCGCAGACAGCCAAGAGACCCAGTACTTC.

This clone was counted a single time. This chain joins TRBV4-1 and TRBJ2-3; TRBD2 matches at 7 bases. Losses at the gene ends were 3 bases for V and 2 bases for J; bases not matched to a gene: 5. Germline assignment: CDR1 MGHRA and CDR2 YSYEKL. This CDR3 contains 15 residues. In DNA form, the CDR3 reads TGCGCCAGCAGCCAGGGGAGACTAGCCACAGATACGCAGTATTTT. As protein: CASSQGRLATDTQYF.

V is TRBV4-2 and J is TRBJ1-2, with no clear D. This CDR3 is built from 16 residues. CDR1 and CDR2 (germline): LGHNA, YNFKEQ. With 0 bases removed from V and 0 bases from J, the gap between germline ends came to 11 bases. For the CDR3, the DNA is TGTGCCAGCAGCCAAGATCGAGAAGTAGCTAACTATGGCTACACCTTC. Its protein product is CASSQDREVANYGYTF.

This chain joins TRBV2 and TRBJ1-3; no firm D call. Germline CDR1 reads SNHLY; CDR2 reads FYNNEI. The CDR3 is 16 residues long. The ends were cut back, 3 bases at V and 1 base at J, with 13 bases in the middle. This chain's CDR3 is CASSEYVRRSGNTIYF. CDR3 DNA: TGTGCCAGCAGTGAGTATGTTCGCAGATCTGGAAACACCATATATTTT.

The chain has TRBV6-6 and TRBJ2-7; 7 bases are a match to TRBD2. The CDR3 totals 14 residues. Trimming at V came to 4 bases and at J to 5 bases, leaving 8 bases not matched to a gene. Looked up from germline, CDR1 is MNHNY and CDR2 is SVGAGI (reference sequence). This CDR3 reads CASSWGGGGNEQYF. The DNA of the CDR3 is TGTGCCAGCAGTTGGGGCGGGGGAGGGAACGAGCAGTACTTC.

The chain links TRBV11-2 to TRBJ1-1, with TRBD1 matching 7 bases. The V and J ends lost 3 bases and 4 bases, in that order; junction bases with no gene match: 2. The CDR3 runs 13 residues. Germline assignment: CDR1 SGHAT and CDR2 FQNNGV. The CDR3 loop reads CASSFQGVTEAFF. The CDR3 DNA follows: TGTGCCAGCAGCTTCCAGGGGGTCACTGAAGCTTTCTTT.

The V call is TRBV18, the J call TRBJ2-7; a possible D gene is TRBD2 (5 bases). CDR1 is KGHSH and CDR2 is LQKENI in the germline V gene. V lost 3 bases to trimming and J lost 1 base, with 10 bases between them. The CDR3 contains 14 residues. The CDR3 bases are TGTGCCAGCTCACCCCCGGACTTGTCCTACGAGCAGTACTTC. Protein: CASSPPDLSYEQYF.

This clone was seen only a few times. CDR3: CASSSRQGRYEQYF. In DNA form, the CDR3 reads TGTGCCAGCAGCTCACGGCAGGGCCGATACGAGCAGTACTTC. The chain carries TRBV11-2 and TRBJ2-7; D perhaps matches TRBD1 (5 bases). The V gene's germline CDR1 is SGHAT and CDR2 FQNNGV. This CDR3 spans 14 amino acids. V lost 4 bases, J lost 4 bases, and 14 bases lay in between.

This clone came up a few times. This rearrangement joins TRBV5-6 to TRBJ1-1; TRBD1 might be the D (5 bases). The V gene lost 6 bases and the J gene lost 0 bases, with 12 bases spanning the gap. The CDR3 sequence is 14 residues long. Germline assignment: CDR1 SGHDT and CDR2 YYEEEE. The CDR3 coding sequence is TGTGCCAGCACCCTCGGGGGTATGAACACTGAAGCTTTCTTT. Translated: CASTLGGMNTEAFF.

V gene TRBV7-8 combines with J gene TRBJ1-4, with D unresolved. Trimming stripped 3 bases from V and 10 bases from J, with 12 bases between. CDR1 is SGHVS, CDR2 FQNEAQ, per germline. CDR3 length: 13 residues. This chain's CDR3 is CASSLNLLGKLFF. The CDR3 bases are TGTGCCAGCAGCTTGAACCTTCTCGGAAAACTGTTTTTT.

CDR3 nucleotides: TGTGCCAGCAGTTACTGGGGGCAGGGCTTAGGGGGGCAGTTCTTC. As protein: CASSYWGQGLGGQFF. The chain couples TRBV6-5 to TRBJ2-1; perhaps TRBD1 as D (6 bases). This CDR3 is built from 15 residues. V dropped 1 base and J dropped 12 bases, with 19 bases sitting between them. Germline CDR1 and CDR2: MNHEY and SVGAGI.

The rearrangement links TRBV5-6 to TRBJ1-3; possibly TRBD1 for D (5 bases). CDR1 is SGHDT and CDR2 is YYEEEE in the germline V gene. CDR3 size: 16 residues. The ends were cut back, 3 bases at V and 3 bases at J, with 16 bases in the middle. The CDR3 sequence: CASSSLGGIVGNTIYF. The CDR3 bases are TGTGCCAGCAGCTCGCTCGGGGGTATAGTTGGAAACACCATATATTTT.

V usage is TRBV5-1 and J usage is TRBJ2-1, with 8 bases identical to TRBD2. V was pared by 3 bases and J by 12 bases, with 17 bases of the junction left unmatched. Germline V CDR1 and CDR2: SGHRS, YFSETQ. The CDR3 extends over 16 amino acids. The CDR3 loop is CASSSQTSGAKGGQFF. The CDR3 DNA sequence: TGCGCCAGCAGCTCCCAAACTAGCGGCGCTAAAGGGGGGCAGTTCTTC.

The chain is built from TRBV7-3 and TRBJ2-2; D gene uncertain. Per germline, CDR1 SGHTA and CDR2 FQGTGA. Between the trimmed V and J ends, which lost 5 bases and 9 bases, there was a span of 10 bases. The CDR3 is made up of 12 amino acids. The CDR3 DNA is TGTGCCAGCAGCCCTAATAGCCGGGAGCTGTTTTTT. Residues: CASSPNSRELFF.

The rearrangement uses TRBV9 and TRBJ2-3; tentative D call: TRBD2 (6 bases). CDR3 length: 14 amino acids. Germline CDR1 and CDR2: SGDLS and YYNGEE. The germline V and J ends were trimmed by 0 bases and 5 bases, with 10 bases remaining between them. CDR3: CASSVGGDGDTQYF. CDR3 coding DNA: TGTGCCAGCAGCGTAGGCGGGGACGGAGATACGCAGTATTTT.

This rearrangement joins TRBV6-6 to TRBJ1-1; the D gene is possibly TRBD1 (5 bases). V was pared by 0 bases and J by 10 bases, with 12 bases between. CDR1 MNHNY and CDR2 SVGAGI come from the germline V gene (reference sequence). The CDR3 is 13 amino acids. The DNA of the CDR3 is TGTGCCAGCAGTTACTCGAGCAGGGTCGGAGCTTTCTTT. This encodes CASSYSSRVGAFF.

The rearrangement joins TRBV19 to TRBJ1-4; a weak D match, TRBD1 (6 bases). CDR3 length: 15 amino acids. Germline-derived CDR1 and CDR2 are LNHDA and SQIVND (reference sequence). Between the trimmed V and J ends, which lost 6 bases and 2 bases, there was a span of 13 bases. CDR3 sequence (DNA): TGTGCCAGTAGACACCAGGGGCCCACTAATGAAAAACTGTTTTTT. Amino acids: CASRHQGPTNEKLFF. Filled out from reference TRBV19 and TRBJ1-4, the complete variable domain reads DGGITQSPKYLFRKEGQNVTLSCEQNLNHDAMYWYRQDPGQGLRLIYYSQIVNDFQKGDIAEGYSVSREKKESFPLTVTSAQKNPTAFYLCASRHQGPTNEKLFFGSGTQLSVL.

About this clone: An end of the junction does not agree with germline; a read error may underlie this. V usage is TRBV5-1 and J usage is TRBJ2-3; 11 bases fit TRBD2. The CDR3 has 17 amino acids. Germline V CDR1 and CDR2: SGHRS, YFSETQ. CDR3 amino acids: CVSSSSIAGGSTDTQYF. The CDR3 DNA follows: TGCGTCAGCAGCTCGTCAATAGCGGGAGGGAGCACAGATACGCAGTATTTT.

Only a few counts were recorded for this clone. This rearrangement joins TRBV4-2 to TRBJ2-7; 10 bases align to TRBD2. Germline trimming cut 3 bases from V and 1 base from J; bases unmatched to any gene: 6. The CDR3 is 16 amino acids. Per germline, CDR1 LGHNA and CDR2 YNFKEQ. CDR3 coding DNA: TGTGCCAGCAGCCAGGGTGGGACTAGCGTTTCCTACGAGCAGTACTTC. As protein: CASSQGGTSVSYEQYF.

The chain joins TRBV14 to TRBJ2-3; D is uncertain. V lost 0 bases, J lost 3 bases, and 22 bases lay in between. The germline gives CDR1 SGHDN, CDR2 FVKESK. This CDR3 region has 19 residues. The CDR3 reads CASSQDRSTHLSLTDTQYF. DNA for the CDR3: TGTGCCAGCAGCCAAGATCGCTCAACCCACCTGTCCCTAACAGATACGCAGTATTTT.

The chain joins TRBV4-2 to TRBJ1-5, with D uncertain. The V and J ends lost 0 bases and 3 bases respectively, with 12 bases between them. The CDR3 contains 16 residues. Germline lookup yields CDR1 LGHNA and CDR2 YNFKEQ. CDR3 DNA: TGTGCCAGCAGCCAAGATTTTTGGCAGTTCAATCAGCCCCAGCATTTT. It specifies CASSQDFWQFNQPQHF.

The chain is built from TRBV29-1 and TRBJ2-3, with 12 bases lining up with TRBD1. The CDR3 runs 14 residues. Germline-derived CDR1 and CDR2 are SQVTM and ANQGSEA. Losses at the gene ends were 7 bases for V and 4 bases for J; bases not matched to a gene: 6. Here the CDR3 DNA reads TGCAGCGGAGGGACAGGGGGCGTGCCAGATACGCAGTATTTT. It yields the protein CSGGTGGVPDTQYF.

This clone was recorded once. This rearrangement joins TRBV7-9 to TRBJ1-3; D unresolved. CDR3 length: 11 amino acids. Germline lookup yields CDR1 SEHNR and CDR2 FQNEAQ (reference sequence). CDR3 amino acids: CSIHSGNTIYF. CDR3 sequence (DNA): TGTTCCATTCACTCTGGAAACACCATATATTTT.

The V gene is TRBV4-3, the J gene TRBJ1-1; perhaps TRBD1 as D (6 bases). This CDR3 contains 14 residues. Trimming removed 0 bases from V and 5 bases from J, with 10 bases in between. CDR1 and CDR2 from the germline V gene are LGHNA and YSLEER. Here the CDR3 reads CASSQDRGGTEAFF. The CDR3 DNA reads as TGCGCCAGCAGCCAAGATCGAGGGGGAACTGAAGCTTTCTTT.

The CDR3 DNA sequence: TGTGCCAGCACTCCCGGAGGGGCCGGGGACACTGAAGCTTTCTTT. It codes for CASTPGGAGDTEAFF. V gene TRBV7-6 combines with J gene TRBJ1-1, with D perhaps matching TRBD1 (5 bases). Germline V gene data show CDR1 as SGHVS and CDR2 as FNYEAQ. Trimming stripped 7 bases from V and 3 bases from J, with 18 bases between. This CDR3 has 15 amino acids.

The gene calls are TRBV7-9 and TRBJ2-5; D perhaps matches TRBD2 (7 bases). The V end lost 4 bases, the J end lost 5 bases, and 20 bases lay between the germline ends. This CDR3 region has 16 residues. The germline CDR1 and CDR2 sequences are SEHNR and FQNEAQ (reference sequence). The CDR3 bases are TGTGCCAGCAGCTGGGAGGGGGATGGAGTTTACGAGACCCAGTACTTC. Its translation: CASSWEGDGVYETQYF.

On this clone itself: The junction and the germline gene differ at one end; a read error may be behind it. CDR3 bases: TGTTCCAGCAGCTTGGGAGGGGTCTATAATTCACCCCTCCACTTT. Translated: CSSSLGGVYNSPLHF. The rearrangement links TRBV7-9 to TRBJ1-6; possibly TRBD1 for D (5 bases). The CDR3 sequence is 15 residues long. Germline values: CDR1 SEHNR, CDR2 FQNEAQ (reference sequence).

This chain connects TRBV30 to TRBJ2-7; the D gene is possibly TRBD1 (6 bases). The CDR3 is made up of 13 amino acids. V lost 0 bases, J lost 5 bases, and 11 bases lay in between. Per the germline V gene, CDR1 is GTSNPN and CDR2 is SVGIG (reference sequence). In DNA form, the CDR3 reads TGTGCCTGGAGTGTGGACAGCCCCGACGAGCAGTACTTC. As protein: CAWSVDSPDEQYF.

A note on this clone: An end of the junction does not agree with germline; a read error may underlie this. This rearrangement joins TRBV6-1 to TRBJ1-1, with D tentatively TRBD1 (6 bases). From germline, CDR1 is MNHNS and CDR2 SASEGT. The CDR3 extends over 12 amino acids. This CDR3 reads CASSNTQGSNLF. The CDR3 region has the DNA TGTGCCAGCTCAAACACACAGGGTTCGAACCTGTTT.

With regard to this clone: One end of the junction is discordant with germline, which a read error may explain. DNA of the CDR3: TGTGCCAGCAGTCCTGTTGGGACTAGACAAATTGCCGAGATCTTC. It codes for CASSPVGTRQIAEIF. This sequence joins TRBV6-1 and TRBJ2-1, with TRBD2 matching 8 bases. CDR3 length: 15 residues. The germline CDR1 and CDR2 sequences are MNHNS and SASEGT.

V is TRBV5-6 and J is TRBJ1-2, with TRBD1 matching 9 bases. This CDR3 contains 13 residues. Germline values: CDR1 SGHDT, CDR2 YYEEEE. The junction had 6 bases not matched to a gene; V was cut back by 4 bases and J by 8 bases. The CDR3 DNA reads TGTGCCAGCAGCAGGGGACAGGGAGCCGGCTACACCTTC. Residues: CASSRGQGAGYTF. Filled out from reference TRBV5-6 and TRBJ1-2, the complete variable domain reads DAGVTQSPTHLIKTRGQQVTLRCSPKSGHDTVSWYQQALGQGPQFIFQYYEEEERQRGNFPDRFSGHQFPNYSSELNVNALLLGDSALYLCASSRGQGAGYTFGSGTRLTVV.

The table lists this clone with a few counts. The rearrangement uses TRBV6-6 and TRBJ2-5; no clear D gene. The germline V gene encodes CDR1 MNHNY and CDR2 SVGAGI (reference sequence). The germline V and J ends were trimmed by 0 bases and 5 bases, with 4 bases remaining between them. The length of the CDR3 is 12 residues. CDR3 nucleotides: TGTGCCAGCAGTTACTCCCGGGAGACCCAGTACTTC. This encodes CASSYSRETQYF.